The T cell receptor beta chain under discussion was sequenced for a study of T cell responses to AZD1222 COVID-19 vaccine. The assay was immunoSEQ multiplex PCR, and TCRdb's table has in-frame clones only and misses some. The data hold roughly 160,000 clones, with 90% to 95% observed a single time. The CDR3 loop spans 14 amino acids. Between the trimmed V and J ends, which lost 3 bases and 3 bases, there was a span of 10 bases. Germline CDR1 reads SGHDT; CDR2 reads YYEEEE. Study-wide results and caveats: Females outnumbered males among donors, who were mostly white British; clonal diversity was possibly underestimated. Only 5 to 7 AZD1222 recipients were seropositive at baseline.

Details on this clone: Its antigen is undetermined.

V and J are TRBV5-6 and TRBJ1-5; possibly TRBD1 for D (5 bases). The specimen was peripheral blood, collected on day 0 of AZD1222 vaccination. This TCR was sampled from an adult in good health. CDR3 nucleotides: TGTGCCAGCAGCTCCGGGGCCATCAATCAGCCCCAGCATTTT. This translates into CASSSGAINQPQHF.